This paragraph reports one T cell receptor beta chain. The data originate from a study of blood T cell repertoires in COVID-19. The data were produced by immunoSEQ multiplex PCR, yet TCRdb's version contains in-frame clones alone and is incomplete. The table has 90,000 to 100,000 clones, around 88% seen once; the top ten hold approximately 20%. The sequenced material came from peripheral blood. This TCR was sampled from an older woman with COVID-19, enrolled during active disease.

CDR3 DNA sequence: TGTGCCAGCAGTTACGAAAGGACAGACTATGGCTACACCTTC. Translating it yields CASSYERTDYGYTF. V usage is TRBV6-5 and J usage is TRBJ1-2, with D maybe TRBD1 (6 bases). CDR3 length equals 14 residues. CDR1 and CDR2 from the germline V gene are MNHEY and SVGAGI. V was clipped by 2 bases and J by 3 bases, with 10 bases between them.